Given below is one TCR beta chain in context. Its antigen is as yet unknown. Between the trimmed V and J ends, which lost 4 bases and 5 bases, there was a span of 11 bases. Germline V gene data show CDR1 as SQVTM and CDR2 as ANQGSEA. This CDR3 comprises 13 residues. The record originates from a study of cytomegalovirus exposure and HLA in healthy donors. Whole-study findings and limits: Most CMV-associated TCR beta chains were later found to appear HLA-restricted.

In the PCR, 60 Vbeta and 13 Jbeta primers were used. Only in-frame clones appear in the TCRdb table, and some are missing; sequencing was by immunoSEQ multiplex PCR. The sample has around 94,000 clones; more than 70% are singletons. Sequenced material: PBMCs. This sequence originates from a woman aged 55-69 years in good health and CMV-seropositive. The chain uses TRBV29-1 and TRBJ2-2; D possibly corresponds to TRBD2 (6 bases). The CDR3 DNA sequence: TGCAGCGTTGTAGGAGGGAAAACCGGGGAGCTGTTTTTT. Residues: CSVVGGKTGELFF.